The 21 T cell receptor beta chains below come from one sample, sequenced in a study of cytomegalovirus exposure and HLA in healthy donors. PCR involved 60 Vbeta and 13 Jbeta primers. Profiling relied on immunoSEQ multiplex PCR, and the TCRdb table lists in-frame clones only, not all of them. The profile shows 55,000 to 75,000 clones, approximately 64% of them singletons. Source material: PBMCs. These receptors were obtained from a middle-aged man in good health and CMV-seropositive.

This clone was recorded once. The chain links TRBV15 to TRBJ2-2, with D perhaps TRBD1 (6 bases). Germline-derived CDR1 and CDR2 are LNHNV and YYDKDF (reference sequence). The CDR3 has 17 amino acids. Trimming took 5 bases from V and 4 from J, leaving 20 bases between them. The CDR3 nucleotides read TGTGCCACCAGCGGACCCACAGGGACCCGGGTCACCGGGGAGCTGTTTTTT. It yields the protein CATSGPTGTRVTGELFF.

This clone was seen a few times. V gene TRBV4-2 combines with J gene TRBJ1-4; 7 bases are shared with TRBD1. There are 15 residues in the CDR3. The V segment lost 0 bases and the J segment 7 bases; nucleotides outside the gene matches: 5. Germline lookup yields CDR1 LGHNA and CDR2 YNFKEQ. Written as DNA, the CDR3 is TGTGCCAGCAGCCAAGAGTGGCAGGGGGGTGAAAAACTGTTTTTT. Translated: CASSQEWQGGEKLFF.

The rearrangement uses TRBV18 and TRBJ2-1; 11 bases align to TRBD2. Germline loops: CDR1 KGHSH, CDR2 LQKENI. V lost 6 bases, J lost 5 bases, and 3 bases stayed unmatched. The CDR3 totals 14 residues. CDR3 protein: CASSGTSGNNEQFF. The DNA for the CDR3 is TGTGCCAGCTCCGGGACTAGCGGTAACAATGAGCAGTTCTTC.

This clone was detected once. This sequence joins TRBV11-2 and TRBJ1-1; D is perhaps TRBD1 (5 bases). Germline values: CDR1 SGHAT, CDR2 FQNNGV. This CDR3 contains 12 residues. V dropped 10 bases and J dropped 3 bases, with 12 bases sitting between them. The CDR3 sequence: CATGGVDTEAFF. The DNA of the CDR3 is TGTGCCACTGGGGGGGTGGACACTGAAGCTTTCTTT.

The chain combines TRBV7-2 with TRBJ2-1; 12 positions match TRBD2. CDR1 and CDR2 from the germline V gene are SGHTA and FQGNSA. CDR3 length: 15 residues. The J segment lost 3 bases and the V segment lost 7 bases, leaving 4 bases of the junction unmatched. The CDR3 here is CASIRGLAGYNEQFF. The CDR3 region has the DNA TGTGCCAGCATACGGGGACTAGCGGGCTACAATGAGCAGTTCTTC.

This chain links TRBV19 with TRBJ1-5; 7 nucleotides agree with TRBD1. Germline lookup yields CDR1 LNHDA and CDR2 SQIVND (reference sequence). The J segment lost 6 bases and the V segment lost 6 bases, leaving 5 bases of the junction unmatched. This CDR3 spans 13 amino acids. Here the CDR3 reads CASSTRGLQPQHF. CDR3 coding DNA: TGTGCCAGTAGCACGAGGGGGCTTCAGCCCCAGCATTTT.

This sequence joins TRBV4-3 and TRBJ2-3, with D possibly TRBD2 on 6 matching bases. V lost 2 bases to trimming and J lost 4 bases, with 19 bases between them. The CDR3 extends over 17 amino acids. CDR1 is LGHNA and CDR2 is YSLEER in the germline V gene. CDR3 DNA sequence: TGCGCCAGCAGCCAATCCCCTCGACTAGGTTCTGCAGATACGCAGTATTTT. As protein: CASSQSPRLGSADTQYF.

This chain joins TRBV14 and TRBJ2-3; 8 positions agree with TRBD2. Germline V gene sequence: CDR1 SGHDN, CDR2 FVKESK. Unmatched junction bases numbered 6, after V lost 4 bases and J lost 6 bases. The CDR3 spans 14 residues. The CDR3 reads CASSRLSGSDTQYF. As DNA, the CDR3 is TGTGCCAGCAGCCGATTAAGCGGGAGTGATACGCAGTATTTT.

The chain couples TRBV5-4 to TRBJ2-7, with a weak D call TRBD2 (5 bases). The CDR3 runs 16 residues. Trimming removed 0 bases at V and 2 bases at J, with 15 bases between. Germline-derived CDR1 and CDR2 are SGHNT and YYREEE (reference sequence). CDR3 amino acids: CASSLGGRNEPYEQYF. The CDR3, as DNA: TGTGCCAGCAGCTTGGGAGGGAGAAACGAGCCCTACGAGCAGTACTTC. Together with reference TRBV5-4 and TRBJ2-7, the CDR3 gives the full variable domain: ETGVTQSPTHLIKTRGQQVTLRCSSQSGHNTVSWYQQALGQGPQFIFQYYREEENGRGNFPPRFSGLQFPNYSSELNVNALELDDSALYLCASSLGGRNEPYEQYFGPGTRLTVT.

The V and J genes are TRBV21-1 and TRBJ2-4; the table names TRBD1, a call not compared with the DNA. TRBV21-1 is listed as a pseudogene. CDR3 size: 17 residues. The CDR3: CASSKRWDRDPKNIQYF. The DNA of the CDR3 is TGTGCCAGCAGCAAACGTTGGGACAGGGATCCCAAAAACATTCAGTACTTC.

V is TRBV6-1 and J is TRBJ1-2; 8 nucleotides agree with TRBD1. V shed 3 bases and J 3 bases; nucleotides not matched to a gene: 3. The CDR3 totals 14 residues. CDR1 is MNHNS and CDR2 is SASEGT in the germline V gene. The chain's CDR3 is CASSETGEDYGYTF. In nucleotides, the CDR3 is TGTGCCAGCAGTGAGACAGGGGAAGACTATGGCTACACCTTC.

This sequence joins TRBV7-9 and TRBJ2-3, with 7 bases matching TRBD1. Looked up from germline, CDR1 is SEHNR and CDR2 is FQNEAQ (reference sequence). The CDR3 runs 14 residues. V shed 5 bases, J shed 2 bases, and the junction held 4 bases outside the gene matches. The CDR3 sequence: CASSLTGITDTQYF. DNA of the CDR3: TGTGCCAGCAGCCTGACAGGGATCACAGATACGCAGTATTTT.

V is TRBV5-4 and J is TRBJ2-2; TRBD2 matches at 11 bases. From germline, CDR1 is SGHNT and CDR2 YYREEE (reference sequence). This CDR3 has 16 residues. V shed 4 bases, J shed 6 bases, and the junction held 8 bases outside the gene matches. CDR3 DNA: TGTGCCAGCAGCCAGTCGAGACTAGCGGGGTCCGGGGAGCTGTTTTTT. Translated, it gives CASSQSRLAGSGELFF.

The rearrangement links TRBV5-8 to TRBJ2-4; D is unresolved. The V gene lost 0 bases and the J gene lost 11 bases, with 12 bases spanning the gap. The CDR3 has 13 amino acids. The germline gives CDR1 SGHTS, CDR2 YDEGEE. CDR3 in DNA: TGTGCCAGCAGCTTGGATCCGCGCACGGTTCAGTACTTC. It is translated as CASSLDPRTVQYF.

V is TRBV19 and J is TRBJ2-6; no clear D. Trimming stripped 6 bases from V and 0 bases from J, with 6 bases between. Per germline, CDR1 LNHDA and CDR2 SQIVND (reference sequence). The CDR3 is made up of 14 amino acids. CDR3 DNA sequence: TGTGCCAGTAGCAGTGACTCTGGGGCCAACGTCCTGACTTTC. Encoded protein: CASSSDSGANVLTF.

V is TRBV19 and J is TRBJ2-7, with a possible D match to TRBD1 (7 bases). Germline-derived CDR1 and CDR2 are LNHDA and SQIVND (reference sequence). The CDR3 is 15 residues long. V dropped 5 bases and J dropped 3 bases, with 17 bases sitting between them. As DNA, the CDR3 is TGTGCCAGTAGTTTACGACAGGGAGGTATCTACGAGCAGTACTTC. This sequence encodes CASSLRQGGIYEQYF.

This clone was counted once. The rearrangement joins TRBV10-2 to TRBJ2-3, with 8 bases fitting TRBD2. Germline loops: CDR1 WSHSY, CDR2 SAAADI. The CDR3 has 13 amino acids. Trimming at V came to 4 bases and at J to 6 bases, leaving 3 bases not matched to a gene. The CDR3, as DNA: TGCGCCAGCAGTGGGGCTAGCGGGGATACGCAGTATTTT. Its protein is CASSGASGDTQYF.

This clone has a handful of counts. The chain is built from TRBV7-8 and TRBJ2-1; 10 positions agree with TRBD1. Germline V gene sequence: CDR1 SGHVS, CDR2 FQNEAQ. V gave up 2 bases and J gave up 5 bases; unmatched junction bases: 6. The CDR3 has 16 residues. CDR3 DNA sequence: TGTGCCAGCAGCTTAATCCTAGGGACAGGGGACAATGAGCAGTTCTTC. This gives the protein CASSLILGTGDNEQFF.

This chain connects TRBV4-1 to TRBJ2-7, with 8 bases that match TRBD1. CDR3 size: 14 residues. Germline V gene lookup returns CDR1 MGHRA and CDR2 YSYEKL. The J segment lost 3 bases and the V segment lost 4 bases, leaving 5 bases of the junction unmatched. The DNA for the CDR3 is TGCGCCAGCAGCCGGGACAGGAATATCTACGAGCAGTACTTC. Its protein product is CASSRDRNIYEQYF.

This clone has only a few counts. The V call is TRBV5-5, the J call TRBJ2-5; 10 bases map to TRBD1. The CDR3 contains 15 residues. V shed 4 bases and J 2 bases; nucleotides not matched to a gene: 5. Germline V lookup: CDR1 SGHKS, CDR2 YYEKEE (reference sequence). The CDR3: CASSPRGQGQETQYF. DNA for the CDR3: TGTGCCAGCAGCCCGAGGGGACAGGGGCAAGAGACCCAGTACTTC.

The rearrangement uses TRBV27 and TRBJ1-6, with D unresolved. CDR1 is MNHEY, CDR2 SMNVEV, per germline (reference sequence). V dropped 7 bases and J dropped 0 bases, with 10 bases sitting between them. This CDR3 region has 15 residues. CDR3 amino acids: CASIRRSSYNSPLHF. The CDR3 DNA reads TGTGCCAGCATTAGACGGAGCTCCTATAATTCACCCCTCCACTTT.